This is a list of T cell receptor beta chains from one sample in a study of cytomegalovirus exposure and HLA in healthy donors. Method: immunoSEQ multiplex PCR; TCRdb's copy keeps in-frame clones and lacks some. The data hold some 97,000 clones, with 75% to 85% observed a single time. Sequenced: PBMCs. Receptor source: a woman aged 18-30 years in good health and CMV-seronegative. Both conserved end residues are part of each CDR3. The order of the fields is J gene, D gene, V gene, clone size, CDR3 DNA, CDR3 protein. A D gene is named only where the DNA matches it firmly. The listing skips clone size in some rows; elsewhere it reads once, few, many or a size class.

>TRBJ1-2|TRBD1|TRBV5-4|NA
TGTGCCAGCAGCTTGTGGACAGGGGTCGTCGGCTACACCTTC
CASSLWTGVVGYTF
>TRBJ1-1|NA|TRBV11-2|NA
TGTGCCAGCAGCCCACCCCATAGTTGGGGGGTTTTGAACACTGAAGCTTTCTTT
CASSPPHSWGVLNTEAFF
>TRBJ2-5|NA|TRBV18|NA
TGTGCCAGCTCACTTAGCCAGGGTGGGCCAGAGACCCAGTACTTC
CASSLSQGGPETQYF
>TRBJ1-3|NA|TRBV29-1|NA
TGCAGCGTCAGGGGAGACGCTGGAAACACCATATATTTT
CSVRGDAGNTIYF
>TRBJ2-7|NA|TRBV7-9|NA
TGTGCCAGCGCGGGACTCCGGGAAGAGCAGTACTTC
CASAGLREEQYF
>TRBJ1-2|NA|TRBV4-3|NA
TGCGCCAGCAGCCACAGGGGTTTTTCTTGGGGCTACACCTTC
CASSHRGFSWGYTF
>TRBJ1-1|NA|TRBV6-5|NA
TGTGCCAGCAGTTACTCGCAGTTCAACACTGAAGCTTTCTTT
CASSYSQFNTEAFF
>TRBJ2-7|TRBD1|TRBV5-5|few
TGTGCCAGCAGCTTGGCCGGGACAGACTCCTACGAGCAGTACTTC
CASSLAGTDSYEQYF
>TRBJ2-3|NA|TRBV21-1|NA
TGTGCCAGCAGCAAACCTCATACTAGCGGGAGGGCCAGTGGCACAGATACGCAGTATTTT
CASSKPHTSGRASGTDTQYF
>TRBJ2-3|TRBD1|TRBV10-3|NA
TGTGCCATCAGTGAGTCAACAGGGGGTTCCACAGATACGCAGTATTTT
CAISESTGGSTDTQYF
>TRBJ2-5|NA|TRBV5-4|NA
TGTGCCAGCAGCTTGGATCGGCTAGGCGGAAAAGAGACCCAGTACTTC
CASSLDRLGGKETQYF
>TRBJ1-5|NA|TRBV25-1|once
TGTGCCAGCGACGCCTACAGGGCATATAGCAATCAGCCCCAGCATTTT
CASDAYRAYSNQPQHF
>TRBJ2-7|NA|TRBV7-7|NA
TGTGCTAGCAGCTTCGGGCGGGACAGATTCTACGAGCAGTACTTC
CASSFGRDRFYEQYF
>TRBJ1-1|TRBD1|TRBV7-3|NA
TGTGCCAGCAGCTTGGACAGGGAAAGGTTCCGCACTGAAGCTTTCTTT
CASSLDRERFRTEAFF
>TRBJ1-6|NA|TRBV6-5|NA
TGTGCCAGCAGGGGTAGTTTGGAGAATAATTCACCCCTCCACTTT
CASRGSLENNSPLHF
>TRBJ1-2|NA|TRBV6-4|once
TGTGCCAGCAGTCTCGGACAACAGGGCAGCGGCTACACCTTC
CASSLGQQGSGYTF
>TRBJ2-1|NA|TRBV29-1|NA
TGCAGCGTCGCGGAGGAATTCACTGGCAATGAGCAGTTCTTC
CSVAEEFTGNEQFF
>TRBJ2-1|NA|TRBV7-3|NA
TGTGCCAGCAGCCAGCACAGTGAGCAGTTCTTC
CASSQHSEQFF
>TRBJ2-7|NA|TRBV28|NA
TGTGCCAGCAGTCAACCACCCCCGACTAGTTACGAGCAGTACTTC
CASSQPPPTSYEQYF
>TRBJ2-7|TRBD1|TRBV19|NA
TGTGCCAGTAGCCCAAAATATGGGACAGGGGCGGCCGATCGGTACTTC
CASSPKYGTGAADRYF
>TRBJ2-4|TRBD1|TRBV11-2|NA
TGTGCCAGCAGCTTAGATCTAAGAGGGGGCCAAAACATTCAGTACTTC
CASSLDLRGGQNIQYF
>TRBJ2-7|TRBD2|TRBV6-9|NA
TGTGCCAGCAGTCGGTTCCGCGGGAGCGTAGACGAGCAGTACTTC
CASSRFRGSVDEQYF
>TRBJ1-2|NA|TRBV5-4|NA
TGTGCCAGCAGCCAAGATGGCTCCCGCTACTATGGCTACACCTTC
CASSQDGSRYYGYTF
>TRBJ2-6|NA|TRBV9|NA
TGTGCCAGCAGCGTTATCTCTGGGGCCAACGTCCTGACTTTC
CASSVISGANVLTF
>TRBJ1-2|NA|TRBV2|NA
TGTGCCAGCAGTGAAGGCGGATATGGCTACACCTTC
CASSEGGYGYTF
>TRBJ2-3|NA|TRBV7-9|NA
TGTGCCAGCAGCTTAGCCAGGGGCCGCACAGATACGCAGTATTTT
CASSLARGRTDTQYF
>TRBJ2-7|TRBD2|TRBV4-2|once
TGTGCCAGCAGCCAAGATCCACTAGCGGGGGGGTCTAGGGAGCAGTACTTC
CASSQDPLAGGSREQYF
>TRBJ2-6|TRBD1|TRBV28|NA
TGTGCCAGCAGTTTAGTCGGTAACAGGGGGCTCCCCTCTGGGGCCAACGTCCTGACTTTC
CASSLVGNRGLPSGANVLTF
>TRBJ2-1|TRBD2|TRBV4-1|NA
TGCGCCAGCAGCCAGGCCCAGCGGGATAGAGACAATGAGCAGTTCTTC
CASSQAQRDRDNEQFF
>TRBJ1-1|TRBD1|TRBV7-2|few
TGTGCCAGCAGCACACAGGGGTACACTGAAGCTTTCTTT
CASSTQGYTEAFF
>TRBJ2-5|TRBD2|TRBV6-1|NA
TGTGCCAGCAGTTCCCATTGGACTAGCCCAGAGACCCAGTACTTC
CASSSHWTSPETQYF
>TRBJ2-2|TRBD2|TRBV28|NA
TGTGCCAGCAGTTTACTGCTAGCGGGAGGCACGGGCACCGGGGAGCTGTTTTTT
CASSLLLAGGTGTGELFF
>TRBJ1-4|NA|TRBV7-9|once
TGTGCCAGCAGTTCTACGGGGGGGAGGAATGAAAAACTGTTTTTT
CASSSTGGRNEKLFF
>TRBJ1-1|NA|TRBV7-3|NA
TGTGCCAACAGCCCAACTGCAGGAACCCTGGGGAACACTGAAGCTTTCTTT
CANSPTAGTLGNTEAFF
>TRBJ2-5|NA|TRBV5-6|NA
TGTGCCAGCAGCTTGGGGACAACGCCCCAAGAGACCCAGTACTTC
CASSLGTTPQETQYF
>TRBJ2-7|NA|TRBV4-2|NA
TGTGCCAGCAGCCAAGTGGGGGCCGGGACCTACGAGCAGTACTTC
CASSQVGAGTYEQYF
>TRBJ1-1|TRBD1|TRBV28|NA
TGTGCCAGCAGTTACTGGGACAGGGGGAGGCAGAACACTGAAGCTTTCTTT
CASSYWDRGRQNTEAFF
>TRBJ1-5|NA|TRBV7-2|once
TGTGCCAGCAGCTTAGAGGCGACTCCCCCCCAGCATTTT
CASSLEATPPQHF
>TRBJ2-7|NA|TRBV28|NA
TGTGCCAGCAGTTTCCCTACAGCTGGCGAGCAGTACTTC
CASSFPTAGEQYF
>TRBJ1-1|NA|TRBV7-2|few
TGTGCCAGCAGCCCCATTTTGGCAGGGGAAGCTTTCTTT
CASSPILAGEAFF
>TRBJ1-1|NA|TRBV10-3|NA
TGTGCCATCAGTGAGTCCGCAGGGATGAACACTGAAGCTTTCTTT
CAISESAGMNTEAFF
>TRBJ2-7|TRBD2|TRBV28|few
TGTGCCAGCAGTTCCCCCCTCATAGCGGGAGCAAGCTCCTACGAGCAGTACTTC
CASSSPLIAGASSYEQYF
>TRBJ2-7|NA|TRBV4-3|NA
TGCGCCAGCAGCCCAGTGACTAGTTCGACCTACGAGCAGTACTTC
CASSPVTSSTYEQYF
>TRBJ2-1|TRBD2|TRBV7-9|NA
TGTGCCAGCAGCTTAGTGTCTAGCGGGGGCAATGAGCAGTTCTTC
CASSLVSSGGNEQFF
>TRBJ1-1|TRBD1|TRBV5-1|NA
TGCGCCAGCAGCCGCAACGGACAGGGGCAGAACACTGAAGCTTTCTTT
CASSRNGQGQNTEAFF
>TRBJ1-1|TRBD1|TRBV5-8|NA
TGTGCCAGCAGCCTAGACAGGGAGCTAGGGAACACTGAAGCTTTCTTT
CASSLDRELGNTEAFF
>TRBJ2-7|TRBD2|TRBV6-1|NA
TGTGCCAGCAGTTTAGCGGGGGGCCGGTACGAGCAGTACTTC
CASSLAGGRYEQYF
>TRBJ2-7|TRBD1|TRBV4-3|NA
TGCGCCAGCAGCCATCAGGACAGGGGACACTCCTACGAGCAGTACTTC
CASSHQDRGHSYEQYF
>TRBJ2-4|NA|TRBV1|once
TGCACCAGCGGGGGTACAGGGTTTATTGGAAACATTCAGTACTTC
CTSGGTGFIGNIQYF
>TRBJ2-7|NA|TRBV6-1|few
TGTGCCAGCAGTATAAGGGCGGCGGGAAGCTACGAGCAGTACTTC
CASSIRAAGSYEQYF
>TRBJ2-1|NA|TRBV5-1|NA
TGCGCCAGCAGCTGGAACGCGGGGAATGAGCAGTTCTTC
CASSWNAGNEQFF